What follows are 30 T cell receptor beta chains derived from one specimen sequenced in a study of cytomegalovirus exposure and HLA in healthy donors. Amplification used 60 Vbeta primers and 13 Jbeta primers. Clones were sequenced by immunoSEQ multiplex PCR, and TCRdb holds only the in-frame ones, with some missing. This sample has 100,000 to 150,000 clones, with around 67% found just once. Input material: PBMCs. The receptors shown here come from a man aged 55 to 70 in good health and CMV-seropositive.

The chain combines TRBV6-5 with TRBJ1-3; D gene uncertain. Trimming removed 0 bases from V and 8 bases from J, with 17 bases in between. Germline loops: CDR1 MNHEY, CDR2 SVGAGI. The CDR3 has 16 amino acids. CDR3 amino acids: CASSYSFYPPEDTIYF. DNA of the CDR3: TGTGCCAGCAGTTACTCGTTTTACCCGCCTGAGGACACCATATATTTT.

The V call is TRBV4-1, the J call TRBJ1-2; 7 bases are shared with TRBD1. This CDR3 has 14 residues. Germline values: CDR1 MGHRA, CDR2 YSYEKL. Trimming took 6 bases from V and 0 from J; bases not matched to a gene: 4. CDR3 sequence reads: CASRGDRANYGYTF. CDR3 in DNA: TGCGCCAGCAGGGGGGACAGAGCTAACTATGGCTACACCTTC.

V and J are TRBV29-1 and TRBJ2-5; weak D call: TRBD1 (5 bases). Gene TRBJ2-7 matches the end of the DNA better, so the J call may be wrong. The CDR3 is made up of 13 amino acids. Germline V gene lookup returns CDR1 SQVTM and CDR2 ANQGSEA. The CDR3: CSVPGFNSYEQYF. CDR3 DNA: TGCAGCGTTCCAGGGTTTAACTCCTACGAGCAGTACTTC.

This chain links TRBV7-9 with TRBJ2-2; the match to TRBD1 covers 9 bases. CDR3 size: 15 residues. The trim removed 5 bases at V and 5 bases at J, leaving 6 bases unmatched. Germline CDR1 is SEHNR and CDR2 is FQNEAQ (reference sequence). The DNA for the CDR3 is TGTGCCAGCAGCCCAGGGACAGGGTATACCGGGGAGCTGTTTTTT. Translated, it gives CASSPGTGYTGELFF. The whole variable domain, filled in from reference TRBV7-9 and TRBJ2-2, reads DTGVSQNPRHKITKRGQNVTFRCDPISEHNRLYWYRQTLGQGPEFLTYFQNEAQLEKSRLLSDRFSAERPKGSFSTLEIQRTEQGDSAMYLCASSPGTGYTGELFFGEGSRLTVL.

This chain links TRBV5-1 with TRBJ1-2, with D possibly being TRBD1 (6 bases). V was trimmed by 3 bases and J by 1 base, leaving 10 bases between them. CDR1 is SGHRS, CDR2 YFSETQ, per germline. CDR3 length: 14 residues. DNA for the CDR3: TGCGCCAGCAGCTCCGGACAGATTAACTATGGCTACACCTTC. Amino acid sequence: CASSSGQINYGYTF.

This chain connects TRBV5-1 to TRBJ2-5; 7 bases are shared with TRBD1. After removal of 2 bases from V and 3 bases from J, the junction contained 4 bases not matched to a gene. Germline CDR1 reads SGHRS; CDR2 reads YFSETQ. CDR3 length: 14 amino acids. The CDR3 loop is CASSFIGGEETQYF. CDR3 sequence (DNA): TGCGCCAGCAGCTTTATAGGGGGCGAAGAGACCCAGTACTTC.

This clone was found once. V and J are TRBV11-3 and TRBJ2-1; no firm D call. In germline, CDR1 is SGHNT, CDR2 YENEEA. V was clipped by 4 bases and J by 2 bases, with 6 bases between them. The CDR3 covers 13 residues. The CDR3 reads CASSSPAYNEQFF. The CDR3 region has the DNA TGTGCCAGCAGCTCACCGGCCTACAATGAGCAGTTCTTC.

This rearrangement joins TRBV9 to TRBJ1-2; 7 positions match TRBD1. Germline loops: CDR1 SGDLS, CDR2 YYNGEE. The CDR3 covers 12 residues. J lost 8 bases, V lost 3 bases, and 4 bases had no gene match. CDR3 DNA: TGTGCCAGCAGCGGTGACAGGGCGGGCTACACCTTC. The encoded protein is CASSGDRAGYTF. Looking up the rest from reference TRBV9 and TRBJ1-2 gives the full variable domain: DSGVTQTPKHLITATGQRVTLRCSPRSGDLSVYWYQQSLDQGLQFLIQYYNGEERAKGNILERFSAQQFPDLHSELNLSSLELGDSALYFCASSGDRAGYTFGSGTRLTVV.

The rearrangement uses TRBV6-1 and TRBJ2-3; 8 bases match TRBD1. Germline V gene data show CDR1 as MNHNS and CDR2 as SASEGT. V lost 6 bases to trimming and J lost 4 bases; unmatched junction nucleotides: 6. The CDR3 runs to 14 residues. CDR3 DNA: TGTGCCAGCAGGAAAACAGGGGGTGCAGATACGCAGTATTTT. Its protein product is CASRKTGGADTQYF.

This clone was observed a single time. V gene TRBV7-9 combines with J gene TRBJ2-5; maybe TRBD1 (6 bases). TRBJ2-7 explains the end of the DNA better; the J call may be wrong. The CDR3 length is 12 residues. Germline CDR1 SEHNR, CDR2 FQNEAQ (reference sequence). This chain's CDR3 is CASGFGTNEQYF. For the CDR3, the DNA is TGTGCCAGCGGATTCGGGACAAACGAGCAGTACTTC.

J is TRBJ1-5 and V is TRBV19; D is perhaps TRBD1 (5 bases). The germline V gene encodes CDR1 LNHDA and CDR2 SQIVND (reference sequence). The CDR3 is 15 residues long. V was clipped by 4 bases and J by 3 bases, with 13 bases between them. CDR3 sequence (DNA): TGTGCCAGTAGTACCCATAGGGGATTCAATCAGCCCCAGCATTTT. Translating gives CASSTHRGFNQPQHF.

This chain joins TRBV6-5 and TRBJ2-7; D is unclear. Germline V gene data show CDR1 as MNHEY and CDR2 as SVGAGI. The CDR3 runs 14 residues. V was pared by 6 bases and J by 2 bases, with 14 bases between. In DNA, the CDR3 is TGTGCCAGCAGGCCAAAAATAGAGACCTACGAGCAGTACTTC. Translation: CASRPKIETYEQYF.

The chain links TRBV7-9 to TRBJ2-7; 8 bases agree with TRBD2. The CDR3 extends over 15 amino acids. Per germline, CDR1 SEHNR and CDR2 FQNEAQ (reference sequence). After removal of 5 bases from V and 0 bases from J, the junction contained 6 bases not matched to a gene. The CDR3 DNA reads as TGTGCCAGCAGCCCACCGGGACTAGACTCCTACGAGCAGTACTTC. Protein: CASSPPGLDSYEQYF.

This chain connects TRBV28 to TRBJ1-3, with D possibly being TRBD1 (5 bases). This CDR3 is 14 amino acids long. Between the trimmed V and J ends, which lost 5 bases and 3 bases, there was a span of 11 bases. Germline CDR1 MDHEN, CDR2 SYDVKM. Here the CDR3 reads CASSISGYGNTIYF. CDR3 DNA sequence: TGTGCCAGCAGTATCTCAGGGTATGGAAACACCATATATTTT. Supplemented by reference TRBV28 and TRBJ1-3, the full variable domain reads DVKVTQSSRYLVKRTGEKVFLECVQDMDHENMFWYRQDPGLGLRLIYFSYDVKMKEKGDIPEGYSVSREKKERFSLILESASTNQTSMYLCASSISGYGNTIYFGEGSWLTVV.

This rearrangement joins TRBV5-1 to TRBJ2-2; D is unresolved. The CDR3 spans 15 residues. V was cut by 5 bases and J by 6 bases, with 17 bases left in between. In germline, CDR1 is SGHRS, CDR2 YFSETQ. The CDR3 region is CASSQIPNSPGELFF. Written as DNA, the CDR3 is TGCGCCAGCAGTCAGATTCCTAACAGTCCCGGGGAGCTGTTTTTT.

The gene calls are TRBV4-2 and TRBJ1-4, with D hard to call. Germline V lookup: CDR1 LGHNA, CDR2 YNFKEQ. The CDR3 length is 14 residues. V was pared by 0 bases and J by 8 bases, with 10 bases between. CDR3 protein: CASSQDPGLEKLFF. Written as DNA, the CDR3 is TGTGCCAGCAGCCAAGATCCCGGGTTAGAAAAACTGTTTTTT.

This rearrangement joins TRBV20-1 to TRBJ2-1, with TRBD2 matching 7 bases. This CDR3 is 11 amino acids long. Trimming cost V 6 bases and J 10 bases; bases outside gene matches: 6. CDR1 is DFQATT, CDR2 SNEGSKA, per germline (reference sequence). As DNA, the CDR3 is TGCAGTGCCAGGGACTACCCCGAGCAGTTCTTC. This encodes CSARDYPEQFF.

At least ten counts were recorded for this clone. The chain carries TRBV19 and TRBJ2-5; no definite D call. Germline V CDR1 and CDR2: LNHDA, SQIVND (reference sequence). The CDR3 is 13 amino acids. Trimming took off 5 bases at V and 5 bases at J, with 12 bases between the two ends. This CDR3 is CASSQNLVETQYF. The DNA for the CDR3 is TGTGCCAGTAGTCAAAACCTAGTGGAGACCCAGTACTTC.

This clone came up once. CDR3 nucleotides: TGTGCCAGCAGTGGGACTTTTAGGAATGAAAAACTGTTTTTT. Protein: CASSGTFRNEKLFF. The chain joins TRBV6-1 to TRBJ1-4; D is uncertain. Germline CDR1 MNHNS, CDR2 SASEGT. Trimming removed 4 bases at V and 5 bases at J, with 11 bases between. The CDR3 sequence is 14 residues long.

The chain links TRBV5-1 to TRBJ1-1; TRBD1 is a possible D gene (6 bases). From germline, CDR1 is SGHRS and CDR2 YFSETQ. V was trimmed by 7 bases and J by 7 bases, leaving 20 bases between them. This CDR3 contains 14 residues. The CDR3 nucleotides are TGCGCCAGCCAGCCGACAGGTTTTGAGATTGAAGCTTTCTTT. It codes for CASQPTGFEIEAFF.

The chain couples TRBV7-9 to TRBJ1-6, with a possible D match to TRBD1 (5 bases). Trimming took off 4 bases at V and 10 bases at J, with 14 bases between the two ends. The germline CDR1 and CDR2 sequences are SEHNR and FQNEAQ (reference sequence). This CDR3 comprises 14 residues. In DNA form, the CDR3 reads TGTGCCAGCAGCTCAATCGTCGGGGGATCACCCCTCCACTTT. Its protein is CASSSIVGGSPLHF. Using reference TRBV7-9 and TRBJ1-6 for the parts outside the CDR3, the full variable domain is DTGVSQNPRHKITKRGQNVTFRCDPISEHNRLYWYRQTLGQGPEFLTYFQNEAQLEKSRLLSDRFSAERPKGSFSTLEIQRTEQGDSAMYLCASSSIVGGSPLHFGNGTRLTVT.

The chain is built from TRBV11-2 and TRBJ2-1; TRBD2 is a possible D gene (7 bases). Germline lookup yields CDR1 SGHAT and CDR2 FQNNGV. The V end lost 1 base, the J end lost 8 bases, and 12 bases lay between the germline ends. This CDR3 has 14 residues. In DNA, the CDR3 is TGTGCCAGCAGCTTAGGTGGGGGGGCCGATGAGCAGTTCTTC. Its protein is CASSLGGGADEQFF.

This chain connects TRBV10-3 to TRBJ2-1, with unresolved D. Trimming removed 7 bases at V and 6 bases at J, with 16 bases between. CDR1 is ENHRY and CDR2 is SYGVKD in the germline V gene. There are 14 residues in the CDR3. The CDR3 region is CAINPDQVGNEQFF. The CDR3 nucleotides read TGTGCCATCAATCCTGATCAGGTGGGCAATGAGCAGTTCTTC.

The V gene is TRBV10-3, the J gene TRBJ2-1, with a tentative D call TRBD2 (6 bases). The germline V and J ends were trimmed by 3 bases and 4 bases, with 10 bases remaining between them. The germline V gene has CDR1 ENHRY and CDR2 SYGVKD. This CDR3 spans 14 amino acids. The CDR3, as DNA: TGTGCCATCAGTGATGGGGGGATATACAATGAGCAGTTCTTC. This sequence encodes CAISDGGIYNEQFF.

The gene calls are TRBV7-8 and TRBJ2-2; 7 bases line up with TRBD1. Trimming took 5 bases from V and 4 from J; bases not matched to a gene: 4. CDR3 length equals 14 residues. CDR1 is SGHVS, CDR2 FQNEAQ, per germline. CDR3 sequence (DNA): TGTGCCAGCAGCGCGCAGGGGGTCACCGGGGAGCTGTTTTTT. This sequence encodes CASSAQGVTGELFF.

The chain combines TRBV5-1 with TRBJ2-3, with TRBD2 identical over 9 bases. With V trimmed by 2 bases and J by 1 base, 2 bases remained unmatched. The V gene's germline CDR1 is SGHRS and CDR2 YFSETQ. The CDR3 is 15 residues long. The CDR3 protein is CASSLVAGGTDTQYF. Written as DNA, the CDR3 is TGCGCCAGCAGCTTAGTAGCGGGGGGCACAGATACGCAGTATTTT.

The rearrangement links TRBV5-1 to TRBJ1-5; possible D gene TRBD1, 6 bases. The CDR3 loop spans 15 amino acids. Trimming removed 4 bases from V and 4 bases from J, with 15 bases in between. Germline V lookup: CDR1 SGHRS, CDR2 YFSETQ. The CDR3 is CASSLFGGGNQPQHF. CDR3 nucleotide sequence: TGCGCCAGCAGCCTCTTTGGGGGCGGGAATCAGCCCCAGCATTTT. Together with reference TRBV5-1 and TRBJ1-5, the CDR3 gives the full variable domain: KAGVTQTPRYLIKTRGQQVTLSCSPISGHRSVSWYQQTPGQGLQFLFEYFSETQRNKGNFPGRFSGRQFSNSRSEMNVSTLELGDSALYLCASSLFGGGNQPQHFGDGTRLSIL.

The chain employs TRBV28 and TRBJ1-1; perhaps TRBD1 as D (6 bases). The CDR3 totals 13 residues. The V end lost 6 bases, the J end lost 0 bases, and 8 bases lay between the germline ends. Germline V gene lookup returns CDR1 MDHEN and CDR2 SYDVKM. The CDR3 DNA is TGTGCCAGCAGGCGACAGGTGAACACTGAAGCTTTCTTT. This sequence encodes CASRRQVNTEAFF.

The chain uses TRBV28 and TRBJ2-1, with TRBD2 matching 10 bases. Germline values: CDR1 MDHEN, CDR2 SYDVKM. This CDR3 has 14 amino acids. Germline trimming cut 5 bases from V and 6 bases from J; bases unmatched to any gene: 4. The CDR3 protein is CASSRLAGINEQFF. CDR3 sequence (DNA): TGTGCCAGCAGTCGACTAGCGGGCATCAATGAGCAGTTCTTC.

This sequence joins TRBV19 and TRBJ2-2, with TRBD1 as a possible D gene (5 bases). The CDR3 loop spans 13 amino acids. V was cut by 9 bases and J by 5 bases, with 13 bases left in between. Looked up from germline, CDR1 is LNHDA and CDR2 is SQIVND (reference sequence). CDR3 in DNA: TGTGCCAGCAATCAGGGTGGGACCGGGGAGCTGTTTTTT. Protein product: CASNQGGTGELFF.